One sample yielded the 21 T cell receptor beta chains listed below, sequenced in a study of blood T cell repertoires in COVID-19. Measured with immunoSEQ multiplex PCR; TCRdb has only the in-frame clones, and not every one. This sample has 250,000 to 350,000 clones, with about 88% found just once. Sequenced: PBMCs or T cells enriched from blood (not recorded which). These receptors were collected from a man aged 55 to 69 who had recovered from COVID-19.

V usage is TRBV7-9 and J usage is TRBJ2-7; no clear D gene. This CDR3 comprises 14 residues. V lost 1 base, J lost 7 bases, and 14 bases lay in between. CDR1 SEHNR and CDR2 FQNEAQ come from the germline V gene (reference sequence). The CDR3 nucleotides read TGTGCCAGCAGCTTAGATGGTTCGCGTGAGGAGCAGTACTTC. Translated: CASSLDGSREEQYF.

V is TRBV2 and J is TRBJ2-3, with 7 bases that match TRBD2. This CDR3 has 13 residues. With 8 bases clipped from V and 6 bases from J, the junction kept 8 bases outside the gene matches. Looked up from germline, CDR1 is SNHLY and CDR2 is FYNNEI. This CDR3 reads CASGREFADTQYF. The CDR3 nucleotides are TGTGCCAGCGGGCGGGAGTTTGCGGATACGCAGTATTTT.

The chain couples TRBV5-4 to TRBJ1-2; 7 bases align to TRBD1. J lost 0 bases, V lost 3 bases, and 2 bases had no gene match. In germline, CDR1 is SGHNT, CDR2 YYREEE (reference sequence). This CDR3 is 14 amino acids long. CDR3 loop: CASSSRGANYGYTF. The CDR3 coding sequence is TGTGCCAGCAGCTCCAGGGGGGCTAACTATGGCTACACCTTC.

The V call is TRBV19, the J call TRBJ2-1; 9 bases align to TRBD2. The V gene end was trimmed by 7 bases and the J gene end by 1 base; junction bases not matched to a gene: 8. The CDR3 is made up of 16 amino acids. Germline CDR1 reads LNHDA; CDR2 reads SQIVND (reference sequence). The CDR3 spells CASTPGSGSSYNEQFF. DNA for the CDR3: TGTGCCAGTACCCCCGGTAGCGGGAGTTCCTACAATGAGCAGTTCTTC.

This clone was picked up one time. The V gene is TRBV5-4, the J gene TRBJ2-1, with 8 positions matching TRBD2. This CDR3 spans 15 amino acids. In germline, CDR1 is SGHNT, CDR2 YYREEE (reference sequence). V was clipped by 4 bases and J by 5 bases; unmatched bases: 8. CDR3 DNA sequence: TGTGCCAGCAGCCCGGGGGGGACCTGGGACAATGAGCAGTTCTTC. Amino acids: CASSPGGTWDNEQFF.

The chain carries TRBV9 and TRBJ1-1; 7 positions match TRBD1. The V and J ends lost 2 bases and 5 bases, in that order; junction bases with no gene match: 9. This CDR3 has 15 amino acids. CDR1 is SGDLS, CDR2 YYNGEE, per germline. CDR3 bases: TGTGCCAGCAGCGTGCGACCGGGACAGAATACTGAAGCTTTCTTT. This translates into CASSVRPGQNTEAFF.

The chain combines TRBV29-1 with TRBJ1-1; a weak D match, TRBD1 (6 bases). Germline V gene sequence: CDR1 SQVTM, CDR2 ANQGSEA. The CDR3 has 14 residues. V gave up 5 bases and J gave up 5 bases, with 18 bases separating them. The CDR3 is CSVKIRGLGTEAFF. Written as DNA, the CDR3 is TGCAGCGTTAAGATCAGGGGCCTGGGTACTGAAGCTTTCTTT.

In its sample, this clone was seen a few times. The chain employs TRBV6-4 and TRBJ2-7; 7 bases align to TRBD1. The CDR3 is made up of 13 amino acids. V trimming: 9 bases; J trimming: 3 bases; junction bases outside the gene matches: 8. From germline, CDR1 is MRHNA and CDR2 SNTAGT. CDR3 region: CARPGQLSYEQYF. The DNA of the CDR3 is TGTGCCAGACCGGGACAGCTGAGCTACGAGCAGTACTTC.

The rearrangement uses TRBV5-4 and TRBJ1-5; the D gene is possibly TRBD1 (6 bases). Germline assignment: CDR1 SGHNT and CDR2 YYREEE (reference sequence). The V and J ends lost 4 bases and 2 bases respectively, with 22 bases between them. This CDR3 is built from 18 residues. Written as DNA, the CDR3 is TGTGCCAGCAGCGCGGCCCCGGGGGGCTTTGGTGGCAATCAGCCCCAGCATTTT. It codes for CASSAAPGGFGGNQPQHF.

The rearrangement joins TRBV9 to TRBJ1-4; D unresolved. The germline V and J ends were trimmed by 2 bases and 4 bases, with 9 bases remaining between them. The CDR3 is 14 amino acids. Germline values: CDR1 SGDLS, CDR2 YYNGEE. Here the CDR3 DNA reads TGTGCCAGCAGCGTGAGTCACCTTAATGAAAAACTGTTTTTT. This encodes CASSVSHLNEKLFF.

The rearrangement uses TRBV9 and TRBJ2-5, with D possibly matching TRBD1 (6 bases). The CDR3 contains 14 residues. The germline gives CDR1 SGDLS, CDR2 YYNGEE. Between the trimmed V and J ends, which lost 0 bases and 5 bases, there was a span of 11 bases. The CDR3 sequence: CASSVAWQGETQYF. The CDR3 bases are TGTGCCAGCAGCGTAGCTTGGCAGGGGGAGACCCAGTACTTC.

V gene TRBV18 combines with J gene TRBJ2-2; tentative D call: TRBD1 (6 bases). Trimming took off 1 base at V and 3 bases at J, with 15 bases between the two ends. This CDR3 is 17 amino acids long. The V gene's germline CDR1 is KGHSH and CDR2 LQKENI. CDR3 region: CASSPRATGPHTGELFF. The CDR3 DNA follows: TGTGCCAGCTCACCACGGGCGACAGGCCCTCACACCGGGGAGCTGTTTTTT.

The chain joins TRBV19 to TRBJ1-2; D not certain. V shed 2 bases and J shed 7 bases, with 11 bases lying between them. This CDR3 contains 13 residues. CDR1 and CDR2 from the germline V gene are LNHDA and SQIVND (reference sequence). The CDR3 region is CASSITENSGYTF. Written as DNA, the CDR3 is TGTGCCAGTAGTATAACAGAGAATAGTGGCTACACCTTC. The entire variable domain, with the rest obtained from reference TRBV19 and TRBJ1-2, is as follows: DGGITQSPKYLFRKEGQNVTLSCEQNLNHDAMYWYRQDPGQGLRLIYYSQIVNDFQKGDIAEGYSVSREKKESFPLTVTSAQKNPTAFYLCASSITENSGYTFGSGTRLTVV.

This clone was counted only a few times. The chain has TRBV5-1 and TRBJ1-2, with TRBD1 as a possible D gene (5 bases). Germline V gene sequence: CDR1 SGHRS, CDR2 YFSETQ. V was clipped by 4 bases and J by 6 bases, with 16 bases between them. This CDR3 contains 14 residues. CDR3: CASSGGTVRDGYTF. As DNA, the CDR3 is TGCGCCAGCAGCGGGGGGACTGTCCGGGATGGCTACACCTTC.

The chain joins TRBV27 to TRBJ2-4; D ambiguous. Trimming removed 5 bases at V and 10 bases at J, with 18 bases between. This CDR3 region has 14 residues. Germline V CDR1 and CDR2: MNHEY, SMNVEV (reference sequence). The CDR3 region has the DNA TGTGCCAGCAGTGATTCTGTTGATTACAAGATTCAGTACTTC. It is translated as CASSDSVDYKIQYF.

The chain uses TRBV18 and TRBJ1-2, with 7 bases lining up with TRBD1. V shed 1 base and J 7 bases; nucleotides not matched to a gene: 9. The CDR3 sequence is 15 residues long. Germline CDR1 KGHSH, CDR2 LQKENI. The CDR3 loop is CASSPQSRGDRGYTF. CDR3 in DNA: TGTGCCAGCTCACCACAGAGCAGGGGGGACCGTGGCTACACCTTC.

The chain recombines TRBV7-9 with TRBJ1-4, with TRBD1 as a possible D gene (5 bases). The V and J ends lost 5 bases and 7 bases respectively, with 17 bases between them. Germline lookup yields CDR1 SEHNR and CDR2 FQNEAQ (reference sequence). The CDR3 runs to 15 residues. The CDR3 loop is CASSTAGGIREKLFF. CDR3 in DNA: TGTGCCAGCAGCACCGCTGGGGGGATTCGTGAAAAACTGTTTTTT.

The chain links TRBV6-1 to TRBJ1-2; 8 nucleotides align to TRBD1. The ends lost 5 bases at V and 6 bases at J; junction bases unmatched: 8. Per germline, CDR1 MNHNS and CDR2 SASEGT. The CDR3 has 14 residues. CDR3 DNA: TGTGCCAGCAGTACCTTGACAGGGGCGGATGGCTACACCTTC. Amino acid sequence: CASSTLTGADGYTF.

This chain uses TRBV7-9 with TRBJ1-4; TRBD1 agrees at 7 bases. Germline loops: CDR1 SEHNR, CDR2 FQNEAQ (reference sequence). The junction had 11 bases not matched to a gene; V was cut back by 5 bases and J by 8 bases. The CDR3 extends over 15 amino acids. In DNA, the CDR3 is TGTGCCAGCAGCCCGTCCGGGACAGCCCCCGAAAAACTGTTTTTT. Protein sequence: CASSPSGTAPEKLFF. Full variable domain (rest looked up from reference TRBV7-9 and TRBJ1-4): DTGVSQNPRHKITKRGQNVTFRCDPISEHNRLYWYRQTLGQGPEFLTYFQNEAQLEKSRLLSDRFSAERPKGSFSTLEIQRTEQGDSAMYLCASSPSGTAPEKLFFGSGTQLSVL.

This chain links TRBV18 with TRBJ2-7; D perhaps matches TRBD2 (7 bases). In germline, CDR1 is KGHSH, CDR2 LQKENI. This CDR3 comprises 16 residues. Deletions cut 2 bases from V and 1 base from J, with 15 bases between. DNA of the CDR3: TGTGCCAGCTCACCAAATTTCGGGGGGACATCCTACGAGCAGTACTTC. It specifies CASSPNFGGTSYEQYF.

This chain links TRBV14 with TRBJ2-5; 12 nucleotides match TRBD2. Germline assignment: CDR1 SGHDN and CDR2 FVKESK. CDR3 length: 15 residues. After removal of 4 bases from V and 5 bases from J, the junction contained 5 bases not matched to a gene. The CDR3 nucleotides read TGTGCCAGCAGCCCAATTGGACTAGCGGGGGAGACCCAGTACTTC. Translated, it gives CASSPIGLAGETQYF.